This passage covers 30 T cell receptor beta chains from one sample sequenced in a study of blood T cell repertoires in COVID-19. The protocol was immunoSEQ multiplex PCR, while the TCRdb copy is restricted to in-frame clones and leaves out a portion. This table has tens of thousands of clones, roughly nine tenths appearing once. The specimen was peripheral blood. Every receptor here comes from a man aged 80 or over in a cohort sampled during active COVID-19.

The chain uses TRBV10-3 and TRBJ2-1; 10 bases fit TRBD2. Trimming at V came to 3 bases and at J to 0 bases, leaving 8 bases not matched to a gene. The CDR3 has 18 amino acids. The V gene's germline CDR1 is ENHRY and CDR2 SYGVKD. This CDR3 reads CAISDGSGGDSSYNEQFF. In nucleotides, the CDR3 is TGTGCCATCAGTGACGGGAGCGGGGGGGACAGCTCCTACAATGAGCAGTTCTTC.

V usage is TRBV5-6 and J usage is TRBJ1-6; possible D gene TRBD1, 6 bases. V lost 2 bases and J 7 bases, leaving 10 bases between the germline ends. This CDR3 has 14 residues. Germline V gives CDR1 SGHDT, CDR2 YYEEEE. DNA for the CDR3: TGTGCCAGCAGCTTCGGCCAGGGGAATTCACCCCTCCACTTT. Translating it yields CASSFGQGNSPLHF.

V is TRBV6-2 or TRBV6-3 and J is TRBJ1-5; TRBD1 agrees at 7 bases. CDR3 length equals 13 residues. Looked up from germline, CDR1 is MNHEY and CDR2 is SVGEGT. Losses at the gene ends were 5 bases for V and 11 bases for J; bases not matched to a gene: 9. CDR3 residues: CASSASGGHTQHF. DNA for the CDR3: TGTGCCAGCAGTGCATCAGGGGGTCATACCCAGCATTTT.

V usage is TRBV19 and J usage is TRBJ1-1; 8 nucleotides agree with TRBD1. From germline, CDR1 is LNHDA and CDR2 SQIVND (reference sequence). J lost 3 bases, V lost 7 bases, and 10 bases had no gene match. The CDR3 extends over 15 amino acids. The CDR3 coding sequence is TGTGCCAGTATCCCCAGGGGGCGCGGAGACACTGAAGCTTTCTTT. This translates into CASIPRGRGDTEAFF.

V gene TRBV5-1 combines with J gene TRBJ2-1; 7 nucleotides align to TRBD2. This CDR3 spans 15 amino acids. The germline CDR1 and CDR2 sequences are SGHRS and YFSETQ. J was trimmed by 0 bases and V by 4 bases; bases with no gene match: 4. Written as DNA, the CDR3 is TGCGCCAGCAGCATGAGCGGGGACTCCTACAATGAGCAGTTCTTC. Residues: CASSMSGDSYNEQFF.

The chain employs TRBV28 and TRBJ1-2; D call uncertain. Germline V gene data show CDR1 as MDHEN and CDR2 as SYDVKM. This CDR3 contains 13 residues. V lost 2 bases and J 0 bases, leaving 4 bases between the germline ends. The CDR3 loop reads CASSLPPNYGYTF. In DNA form, the CDR3 reads TGTGCCAGCAGTTTACCTCCTAACTATGGCTACACCTTC.

This clone showed up just a few times. This chain uses TRBV12-3 or TRBV12-4 with TRBJ1-2; D unresolved. Between the trimmed V and J ends, which lost 4 bases and 2 bases, there was a span of 8 bases. The CDR3 length is 13 residues. The chain's CDR3 is CASSYTENYGYTF. CDR3 in DNA: TGTGCCAGCAGTTATACAGAAAACTATGGCTACACCTTC.

This chain links TRBV7-8 with TRBJ2-2, with TRBD1 identical over 8 bases. The V and J ends lost 5 bases and 6 bases, in that order; junction bases with no gene match: 11. The germline V gene encodes CDR1 SGHVS and CDR2 FQNEAQ. This CDR3 spans 16 amino acids. Here the CDR3 DNA reads TGTGCCAGCAGCACCCGACAGGGGCTAGGGGCCGGGGAGCTGTTTTTT. This encodes CASSTRQGLGAGELFF.

The V call is TRBV14, the J call TRBJ2-7; D is perhaps TRBD2 (5 bases). This CDR3 is 14 amino acids long. V shed 2 bases and J shed 0 bases, with 8 bases lying between them. Germline CDR1 reads SGHDN; CDR2 reads FVKESK. CDR3 region: CASSQLDSSYEQYF. The CDR3 DNA sequence: TGTGCCAGCAGCCAACTGGACTCCTCCTACGAGCAGTACTTC. Based on the CDR3 plus reference TRBV14 and TRBJ2-7, the full variable domain is EAGVTQFPSHSVIEKGQTVTLRCDPISGHDNLYWYRRVMGKEIKFLLHFVKESKQDESGMPNNRFLAERTGGTYSTLKVQPAELEDSGVYFCASSQLDSSYEQYFGPGTRLTVT.

The chain has TRBV7-9 and TRBJ2-2, with 10 positions matching TRBD2. The CDR3 consists of 15 residues. The V gene's germline CDR1 is SEHNR and CDR2 FQNEAQ (reference sequence). With 6 bases clipped from V and 5 bases from J, the junction kept 6 bases outside the gene matches. This chain's CDR3 is CASRRDSGGTGELFF. The CDR3 DNA is TGTGCCAGCAGGCGAGATAGCGGGGGGACCGGGGAGCTGTTTTTT. Full variable domain (rest looked up from reference TRBV7-9 and TRBJ2-2): DTGVSQNPRHKITKRGQNVTFRCDPISEHNRLYWYRQTLGQGPEFLTYFQNEAQLEKSRLLSDRFSAERPKGSFSTLEIQRTEQGDSAMYLCASRRDSGGTGELFFGEGSRLTVL.

About this clone itself: In the same sample, other DNA sequences code for this CDR3. The chain has TRBV2 and TRBJ2-1; 11 nucleotides line up with TRBD2. CDR1 and CDR2 (germline): SNHLY, FYNNEI. J gave up 7 bases and V 3 bases, and 5 bases lay outside the gene matches. The CDR3 contains 15 residues. In nucleotides, the CDR3 is TGTGCCAGCAGTGAGTTAGCGGGGGGGCGTAATGAGCAGTTCTTC. This encodes CASSELAGGRNEQFF.

This clone was seen a handful of times. This chain joins TRBV27 and TRBJ1-3, with unresolved D. The CDR3 is 13 amino acids. Between the trimmed V and J ends, which lost 5 bases and 3 bases, there was a span of 8 bases. In germline, CDR1 is MNHEY, CDR2 SMNVEV (reference sequence). CDR3 nucleotides: TGTGCCAGCAGTGCCCGGGGTGGAAACACCATATATTTT. Translated: CASSARGGNTIYF.

In DNA, the CDR3 is TGCGCCAGCAGTGGGATATTAGGGGGATACCTTCTCTACGAGCAGTACGTC. Its protein is CASSGILGGYLLYEQYV. The gene calls are TRBV10-1 and TRBJ2-7, with a tentative D call TRBD1 (6 bases). The CDR3 spans 17 residues. V lost 4 bases, J lost 3 bases, and 22 bases lay in between. Per the germline V gene, CDR1 is WNHNN and CDR2 is SYGVQD (reference sequence).

The rearrangement uses TRBV29-1 and TRBJ2-3; 9 bases line up with TRBD1. Unmatched junction bases numbered 5, after V lost 3 bases and J lost 4 bases. The germline CDR1 and CDR2 sequences are SQVTM and ANQGSEA. The CDR3 covers 14 residues. CDR3 DNA: TGCAGCGTTGACGGGACAGGGAGGGCAGATACGCAGTATTTT. Encoded protein: CSVDGTGRADTQYF.

V is TRBV28 and J is TRBJ1-3; 8 nucleotides align to TRBD1. Unmatched junction bases numbered 8, after V lost 5 bases and J lost 2 bases. CDR3 length: 16 residues. Per germline, CDR1 MDHEN and CDR2 SYDVKM. In DNA form, the CDR3 reads TGTGCCAGCAGTATCGACAGGGGCCCGGCTGGAAACACCATATATTTT. It translates to CASSIDRGPAGNTIYF.

This clone was recorded once. This chain links TRBV12-5 with TRBJ1-6, with D tentatively TRBD1 (5 bases). Germline lookup yields CDR1 LGHNT and CDR2 FRNRAP. This CDR3 is built from 15 residues. Trimming removed 1 base at V and 4 bases at J, with 8 bases between. For the CDR3, the DNA is TGTGCTAGTGGTTTGGAACAGGCGTATAATTCACCCCTCCACTTT. This sequence encodes CASGLEQAYNSPLHF.

The CDR3 here is CAISGTGFEQYV. The DNA for the CDR3 is TGTGCCATCAGTGGCACAGGGTTCGAGCAGTACGTC. The V call is TRBV10-3, the J call TRBJ2-7, with D possibly TRBD1 on 6 matching bases. Germline-derived CDR1 and CDR2 are ENHRY and SYGVKD. Trimming pared 4 bases from V and 6 bases from J, leaving 10 bases between. The CDR3 is 12 amino acids.

The rearrangement links TRBV7-9 to TRBJ1-1; D gene unclear. Germline assignment: CDR1 SEHNR and CDR2 FQNEAQ (reference sequence). The CDR3 covers 13 residues. The V gene lost 4 bases and the J gene lost 3 bases, with 9 bases spanning the gap. The CDR3 nucleotides read TGTGCCAGCAGCTCCGCAGTTGACACTGAAGCTTTCTTT. Its translation: CASSSAVDTEAFF. The variable domain in full, with the rest retrieved from reference TRBV7-9 and TRBJ1-1, is DTGVSQNPRHKITKRGQNVTFRCDPISEHNRLYWYRQTLGQGPEFLTYFQNEAQLEKSRLLSDRFSAERPKGSFSTLEIQRTEQGDSAMYLCASSSAVDTEAFFGQGTRLTVV.

The V and J genes are TRBV6-6 and TRBJ1-1; D gene unclear. The V gene lost 2 bases and the J gene lost 0 bases, with 7 bases spanning the gap. CDR3 length equals 14 residues. Germline loops: CDR1 MNHNY, CDR2 SVGAGI (reference sequence). The CDR3 region is CASSYGLLNTEAFF. The CDR3 coding sequence is TGTGCCAGCAGTTACGGGCTCCTGAACACTGAAGCTTTCTTT.

The genes are TRBV6-1 and TRBJ2-4, with 12 bases identical to TRBD1. This CDR3 is 17 amino acids long. The V and J ends lost 4 bases and 7 bases, in that order; junction bases with no gene match: 11. Germline V gene data show CDR1 as MNHNS and CDR2 as SASEGT. CDR3 sequence: CASSGRGTGGVWNIQYF. The CDR3 bases are TGTGCCAGCAGTGGCCGGGGGACAGGGGGCGTGTGGAACATTCAGTACTTC.

The gene calls are TRBV21-1 and TRBJ2-5; TRBD1 is taken as the D call from the table, unchecked against the DNA. TRBV21-1 is recorded as a pseudogene. The CDR3 is 19 amino acids. Here the CDR3 DNA reads TGTGCCAGCAGCAAAGCGCCGGTCCGTACAGGGGAATCCCAAGAGACCCAGTACTTC. It translates to CASSKAPVRTGESQETQYF.

The V call is TRBV11-2, the J call TRBJ2-5, with 8 nucleotides matching TRBD2. This CDR3 has 15 residues. J was trimmed by 7 bases and V by 6 bases; bases with no gene match: 13. Germline CDR1 and CDR2: SGHAT and FQNNGV. The CDR3 DNA sequence: TGTGCCAGCAGTTTACTAGCGGACCCCTGGGGGACCCAGTACTTC. Amino acid sequence: CASSLLADPWGTQYF.

V and J are TRBV4-1 and TRBJ1-4; perhaps TRBD1 as D (5 bases). The CDR3 has 18 amino acids. Germline lookup yields CDR1 MGHRA and CDR2 YSYEKL. V dropped 4 bases and J dropped 0 bases, with 18 bases sitting between them. The CDR3 DNA is TGCGCCAGCAGCCCCCTAGGTGGAGGGGATGCAACTAATGAAAAACTGTTTTTT. This encodes CASSPLGGGDATNEKLFF.

Here the CDR3 DNA reads TGCGCCAGCAGCCGAGCGGGGGGCATAAACACCGGGGAGCTGTTTTTT. Amino acid sequence: CASSRAGGINTGELFF. This sequence joins TRBV4-1 and TRBJ2-2, with 9 bases matching TRBD2. CDR3 length: 16 residues. The germline gives CDR1 MGHRA, CDR2 YSYEKL. Unmatched junction bases numbered 5, after V lost 4 bases and J lost 2 bases.

The chain recombines TRBV6-1 with TRBJ1-4, with D hard to call. The CDR3 totals 16 residues. The V end lost 2 bases, the J end lost 5 bases, and 15 bases lay between the germline ends. The germline CDR1 and CDR2 sequences are MNHNS and SASEGT. CDR3 nucleotide sequence: TGTGCCAGCAGTGAAATAGGCGGGATTGGGAATGAAAAACTGTTTTTT. It encodes CASSEIGGIGNEKLFF.

The chain combines TRBV5-5 with TRBJ1-6; D not certain. CDR1 is SGHKS, CDR2 YYEKEE, per germline (reference sequence). This CDR3 contains 15 residues. V was shortened by 2 bases and J by 7 bases, with 13 bases between the two germline ends. The CDR3 region is CASSLIAEPNSPLHF. The CDR3 DNA reads TGTGCCAGCAGCTTAATTGCGGAGCCGAATTCACCCCTCCACTTT.

This clone was seen more than once but under ten times. The chain employs TRBV2 and TRBJ1-5; the match to TRBD1 covers 9 bases. The CDR3 consists of 17 residues. Unmatched junction bases numbered 8, after V lost 5 bases and J lost 0 bases. Germline assignment: CDR1 SNHLY and CDR2 FYNNEI. The CDR3, as DNA: TGTGCCAGCAGTTCCGGGACAGGGCTGTATAGCAATCAGCCCCAGCATTTT. Protein: CASSSGTGLYSNQPQHF.

This clone was detected a few times. This chain uses TRBV3-1 (or the pseudogene TRBV3-2) with TRBJ2-7; 7 bases map to TRBD1. CDR3 length: 15 residues. CDR1 is LGHDT, CDR2 YNNKEL, per germline (reference sequence). V was pared by 3 bases and J by 9 bases, with 14 bases of the junction left unmatched. The CDR3 loop reads CASSHLDRAGGGQYF. CDR3 coding DNA: TGTGCCAGCAGCCACCTCGACAGGGCAGGCGGTGGGCAGTACTTC.

The V gene is TRBV6-4, the J gene TRBJ2-5; D is perhaps TRBD1 (7 bases). The V end was cut by 6 bases, the J end by 5 bases, with 22 bases between. The CDR3 contains 16 residues. CDR1 is MRHNA, CDR2 SNTAGT, per germline. CDR3 protein: CASSAPQGQGGETQYF. CDR3 coding DNA: TGTGCCAGCAGCGCACCCCAGGGGCAGGGGGGTGAGACCCAGTACTTC.

The chain couples TRBV28 to TRBJ2-2; unclear D gene. V dropped 7 bases and J dropped 5 bases, with 5 bases sitting between them. This CDR3 has 11 residues. CDR1 is MDHEN, CDR2 SYDVKM, per germline. The CDR3 DNA follows: TGTGCCAGCACCAAAACCGGGGAGCTGTTTTTT. Amino acids: CASTKTGELFF.